The entry that follows covers one TCR beta chain sequence. Its antigen is not known. Profiling relied on immunoSEQ multiplex PCR, and the TCRdb table lists in-frame clones only, not all of them. Among approximately 70,000 clones listed, about 85% were seen once. This sample is part of a study of early stage breast cancer tumors. Study results and caveats: Commonly generated sequences made up most enriched TCRB sequences shared between patients.

Sequencing used blood. The sequence derives from a person in their 40s with breast cancer.

CDR3 residues: CASSLIAGVEYEQYF. As DNA, the CDR3 is TGTGCCAGCAGCCTCATAGCGGGAGTAGAGTACGAGCAGTACTTC. The rearrangement links TRBV7-8 to TRBJ2-7; 9 bases match TRBD2. This CDR3 has 15 amino acids. Germline CDR1 and CDR2: SGHVS and FQNEAQ. Trimming removed 5 bases from V and 4 bases from J; junction bases left unmatched: 9.